This record covers a single T cell receptor beta chain. This clonotype occurred a few times. What antigen it recognizes has not been identified. It has no much larger one-base neighbor in the sample; base qualities were not kept. V loses 1 base, J loses 4 bases, and the germline ends lie 19 bases apart. There are 17 amino acids in the CDR3, from cysteine to phenylalanine inclusive. Only the CDR3 DNA stays, 51 bases, in frame from base 1. The germline V gene gives CDR1 as LGHNA and CDR2 as YSLEER. Synthesis of TCR cDNA relied on 5'RACE template switching, a step that introduced a universal primer site along with unique molecular identifiers. cDNA synthesis was primed from both the TCR alpha and TCR beta constant segments. Library amplification used two PCR steps, and the second PCR step added sample barcodes and sequencing adapters. Sequencing of the libraries was done on either Illumina HiSeq 2500 (2x100 bp) or NovaSeq (2x150 bp). The original methods were these. MIGEC handled demultiplexing of reads and collapsing into UMI consensus sequences, while MiXCR performed V(D)J alignment. Using edgeR on replicate PBMC samples, clonotypes were called vaccine-responding if FDR was below 0.01 and the log2 fold change was above 5 up to day 15. CD4 or CD8 identity was assigned to each bulk clonotype according to whether the clonotype was present at higher abundance in the sequenced CD4 repertoire or the sequenced CD8 repertoire. The public reads were run again by TCRdb, first through fastp at Q25 and then through MiXCR, and only productive beta chains were kept. CDR3 protein sequences are deduplicated, and each keeps its most common genes and DNA. None of the V and J calls come from the authors' own analysis; TCRdb made them. The sample table contains roughly 250,000 distinct CDR3 sequences; only one count was recorded for roughly 13% of them. 0.4% to 0.55% of the sample comes from the top ten.

This sample's treatment or condition label indicates: live attenuated yellow fever vaccine strain. PBMCs were isolated from peripheral blood using a standard Ficoll-Paque protocol. CD4 and CD8 T-cell fractions were isolated with Dynabeads CD4 and CD8 positive selection kits. TriZol was used to extract RNA from bulk PBMCs, from CD4 and CD8 fractions, and from dextramer-positive and dextramer-negative fractions. This record comes from a study of T cells after yellow fever vaccination (dated by TCRdb to the late 2010s). As for the study more broadly: The SMART-Seq v4 Ultra Low Input RNA kit was used to prepare libraries from fractions with low cell numbers. Two healthy male donors made up the cohort, one aged 18 to 30 years and the other aged 30 to 40 years. Blood was collected at multiple timepoints before and after primary and secondary immunization, and bulk PBMC replicates and cell subsets were isolated. Bulk TCR alpha and beta repertoires were sequenced longitudinally to track T-cell clones before and after primary and booster YFV17D yellow fever vaccination.

Overall study outcomes, separate from this receptor: FACS-sorted repertoires could contain abundant contaminating clonotypes from the bulk population, so computational filtering was required. A small share of clonotypes was detected in both CD4 and CD8 compartments, with the overlap likely arising from convergent recombination. The study included only a couple of donors, which limits how far the findings can be generalized. Most clones expanded after primary vaccination (around 96% of CD4 and around 89% of CD8) were re-detected after the booster, suggesting that broad memory maintenance occurred. Compared with the primary T-cell response, the secondary T-cell response was faster but weaker, reaching its peak on day 5 rather than on day 15.

The V gene is TRBV4-3 and the J gene is TRBJ2-5, with the D gene call left open. The starting material was CD4+ T cells sorted from PBMCs, obtained 45 days after the yellow fever booster vaccination. The origin of this receptor is a man aged 25 to 40 who received the YFV17D yellow fever vaccine. The bases read TGCGCCAGCAGCCAAGTACCGGGTTCAGTTGGTAGAGAGACCCAGTACTTC. This gives the protein CASSQVPGSVGRETQYF.